This T cell receptor (beta chain) was documented in a study of blood T cell repertoires in COVID-19. The protocol was immunoSEQ multiplex PCR, while the TCRdb copy is restricted to in-frame clones and leaves out a portion. The data show 100,000 to 150,000 clones, 81% seen once. Germline CDR1 and CDR2: GTSNPN and SVGIG (reference sequence). V dropped 4 bases and J dropped 2; count of bases not matched to a gene: 9. CDR3 length equals 15 residues. The receptor was derived from a man between 25 and 39 years old with COVID-19, enrolled during active disease. The chain carries TRBV30 and TRBJ2-7; 9 nucleotides align to TRBD1. Specimen: peripheral blood. The CDR3 sequence is CAWKLGQGDPYEQYF. For the CDR3, the DNA is TGTGCCTGGAAATTGGGACAGGGAGACCCCTACGAGCAGTACTTC.